The 22 T cell receptor beta chains listed next were all sequenced from one sample in a study of shared clonotypes between healthy human individuals. Profiling relied on immunoSEQ multiplex PCR, and the TCRdb table lists in-frame clones only, not all of them. The table includes about 710,000 clones, 72% detected once. Sequencing input: memory CD4+ T cells sorted from blood. Noted subset: CD45RA-negative fraction. Receptors originate from a woman aged 25-40 years in good health.

The chain joins TRBV28 to TRBJ2-1; D not resolved. Germline V CDR1 and CDR2: MDHEN, SYDVKM. V lost 6 bases and J lost 6, with 9 bases in between. The CDR3 length is 12 residues. CDR3 sequence: CASREYSNEQFF. CDR3 nucleotides: TGTGCCAGCAGGGAGTACTCCAATGAGCAGTTCTTC. The entire variable domain, with the rest obtained from reference TRBV28 and TRBJ2-1, is as follows: DVKVTQSSRYLVKRTGEKVFLECVQDMDHENMFWYRQDPGLGLRLIYFSYDVKMKEKGDIPEGYSVSREKKERFSLILESASTNQTSMYLCASREYSNEQFFGPGTRLTVL.

Only a few counts were recorded for this clone. The chain couples TRBV2 to TRBJ1-4, with D unresolved. This CDR3 is built from 16 residues. The V gene lost 5 bases and the J gene lost 8 bases, with 21 bases spanning the gap. The germline V gene has CDR1 SNHLY and CDR2 FYNNEI. Here the CDR3 reads CASSRPSSAGGEKLFF. The DNA for the CDR3 is TGTGCCAGCAGTCGGCCCTCGAGCGCCGGTGGAGAAAAACTGTTTTTT.

The rearrangement uses TRBV5-1 and TRBJ2-5, with D possibly matching TRBD2 (5 bases). CDR1 and CDR2 (germline): SGHRS, YFSETQ. Trimming left V 0 bases short and J 2 bases short, with 8 bases between. The CDR3 covers 14 residues. CDR3 DNA: TGCGCCAGCAGCTTGGCGGGGTATCAAGAGACCCAGTACTTC. Residues: CASSLAGYQETQYF.

This clone showed up just once. This chain connects TRBV7-8 to TRBJ1-1, with D possibly being TRBD1 (6 bases). The germline gives CDR1 SGHVS, CDR2 FQNEAQ. Trimming pared 1 base from V and 10 bases from J, leaving 16 bases between. The length of the CDR3 is 14 residues. The CDR3 sequence is CASSLEGQGRLAFF. For the CDR3, the DNA is TGTGCCAGCAGCTTAGAAGGTCAGGGGCGTCTAGCTTTCTTT.

This clone was found once. This chain connects TRBV11-2 to TRBJ1-2, with unresolved D. CDR1 is SGHAT, CDR2 FQNNGV, per germline. The CDR3 consists of 14 residues. V was clipped by 1 base and J by 4 bases, with 10 bases between them. The CDR3 nucleotides read TGTGCCAGCAGCTTAGTTTTGAGCCCCTATGGCTACACCTTC. Protein sequence: CASSLVLSPYGYTF.

This clone was seen a single time. The CDR3 end shows no conserved phenylalanine or tryptophan, and so a read error is likely. This sequence joins TRBV7-8 and TRBJ2-7, with D perhaps TRBD1 (5 bases). Trimming pared 4 bases from V and 1 base from J, leaving 8 bases between. The CDR3 runs 13 residues. The V gene's germline CDR1 is SGHVS and CDR2 FQNEAQ. CDR3 coding DNA: TGTGCCAGCAGCTCAGGGTCTTCCTACGAGCAGTACCTC. It translates to CASSSGSSYEQYL.

The chain employs TRBV5-1 and TRBJ2-3; 8 bases match TRBD2. The trim removed 0 bases at V and 2 bases at J, leaving 8 bases unmatched. Germline lookup yields CDR1 SGHRS and CDR2 YFSETQ. The CDR3 covers 17 residues. DNA of the CDR3: TGCGCCAGCAGCTTGGGTTTGGCGGGAGGAATCACAGATACGCAGTATTTT. Translation: CASSLGLAGGITDTQYF.

In regard to this clone: This specimen includes other DNA sequences encoding the same CDR3. This sequence joins TRBV27 and TRBJ2-7, with TRBD1 matching 8 bases. The junction had 5 bases not matched to a gene; V was cut back by 3 bases and J by 4 bases. The CDR3 runs to 14 residues. Germline lookup yields CDR1 MNHEY and CDR2 SMNVEV (reference sequence). CDR3 loop: CASSFSRGPYEQYF. The CDR3 bases are TGTGCCAGCAGTTTTAGCAGGGGGCCGTACGAGCAGTACTTC.

This clone has a handful of counts. The chain couples TRBV19 to TRBJ2-7; 9 positions agree with TRBD1. This CDR3 contains 15 residues. CDR1 and CDR2 (germline): LNHDA, SQIVND (reference sequence). V shed 5 bases and J 1 base; nucleotides not matched to a gene: 6. CDR3 in DNA: TGTGCCAGTAGTCCCGAGGACAGGGGATCCTACGAGCAGTACTTC. This gives the protein CASSPEDRGSYEQYF.

The chain combines TRBV6-5 with TRBJ2-5, with D tentatively TRBD1 (5 bases). CDR3 length: 15 amino acids. The ends were cut back, 6 bases at V and 5 bases at J, with 19 bases in the middle. From germline, CDR1 is MNHEY and CDR2 SVGAGI. The CDR3 loop is CASSPQGALRETQYF. In nucleotides, the CDR3 is TGTGCCAGCAGCCCGCAGGGCGCGCTGAGGGAGACCCAGTACTTC.

CDR3 nucleotides: TGCGCCAGCAGCCCTGGACTAGCGGGAGGCTTCGAGACCCAGTACTTC. Amino acid sequence: CASSPGLAGGFETQYF. V is TRBV5-1 and J is TRBJ2-5; 14 nucleotides line up with TRBD2. The CDR3 is 16 residues long. Looked up from germline, CDR1 is SGHRS and CDR2 is YFSETQ. Trimming removed 4 bases from V and 5 bases from J; junction bases left unmatched: 7. The full variable domain, completed using reference TRBV5-1 and TRBJ2-5, is KAGVTQTPRYLIKTRGQQVTLSCSPISGHRSVSWYQQTPGQGLQFLFEYFSETQRNKGNFPGRFSGRQFSNSRSEMNVSTLELGDSALYLCASSPGLAGGFETQYFGPGTRLLVL.

The chain joins TRBV28 to TRBJ2-3; 7 positions agree with TRBD1. Germline trimming cut 4 bases from V and 4 bases from J; bases unmatched to any gene: 11. The CDR3 contains 16 residues. The V gene's germline CDR1 is MDHEN and CDR2 SYDVKM. The CDR3 DNA follows: TGTGCCAGCAGTTCCCTCGGGGCAGGGGGACCAGATACGCAGTATTTT. As protein: CASSSLGAGGPDTQYF.

The chain couples TRBV5-6 to TRBJ2-7; D may correspond to TRBD1 or TRBD2 (5 bases each). CDR1 SGHDT and CDR2 YYEEEE come from the germline V gene. The CDR3 is 15 residues long. The germline V and J ends were trimmed by 0 bases and 5 bases, with 15 bases remaining between them. For the CDR3, the DNA is TGTGCCAGCAGCTTGGCTGGGGGAAGTAGGAACGAGCAGTACTTC. Translation gives CASSLAGGSRNEQYF.

The chain employs TRBV15 and TRBJ2-1, with 7 bases lining up with TRBD2. V lost 6 bases, J lost 7 bases, and 9 bases stayed unmatched. CDR1 and CDR2 (germline): LNHNV, YYDKDF (reference sequence). The CDR3 sequence is 14 residues long. CDR3 DNA sequence: TGTGCCACCAGAGAAACCGGGACTAAGAATGAGCAGTTCTTC. Translated, it gives CATRETGTKNEQFF.

J is TRBJ2-5 and V is TRBV19; D may match TRBD1 or TRBD2 (5 bases each). CDR1 and CDR2 (germline): LNHDA, SQIVND (reference sequence). V was pared by 4 bases and J by 2 bases, with 8 bases between. CDR3 length: 13 residues. CDR3: CASSTGAQETQYF. CDR3 nucleotide sequence: TGTGCCAGTAGTACCGGGGCACAAGAGACCCAGTACTTC.

J is TRBJ2-2 and V is TRBV9; D gene unclear. Germline V gene data show CDR1 as SGDLS and CDR2 as YYNGEE. V was cut by 0 bases and J by 6 bases, with 3 bases left in between. This CDR3 spans 12 amino acids. The CDR3 DNA reads TGTGCCAGCAGCGTAGTGGCCGGGGAGCTGTTTTTT. Its translation is CASSVVAGELFF. Drawing the rest from reference TRBV9 and TRBJ2-2, the complete variable domain is DSGVTQTPKHLITATGQRVTLRCSPRSGDLSVYWYQQSLDQGLQFLIQYYNGEERAKGNILERFSAQQFPDLHSELNLSSLELGDSALYFCASSVVAGELFFGEGSRLTVL.

The rearrangement links TRBV5-1 to TRBJ1-4, with D maybe TRBD1 (6 bases). V was shortened by 5 bases and J by 7 bases, with 18 bases between the two germline ends. The germline CDR1 and CDR2 sequences are SGHRS and YFSETQ. This CDR3 contains 15 residues. The CDR3 spells CASRYGSGQSEKLFF. In DNA, the CDR3 is TGCGCCAGCAGATATGGGTCCGGACAGTCTGAAAAACTGTTTTTT.

The chain combines TRBV6-6 with TRBJ2-1, with D perhaps TRBD2 (6 bases). Trimming shortened V by 0 bases and J by 5 bases, and 8 bases separated the two germline ends. CDR1 and CDR2 (germline): MNHNY, SVGAGI (reference sequence). The CDR3 contains 14 residues. The DNA for the CDR3 is TGTGCCAGCAGTTACTCTCGACTAGACAATGAGCAGTTCTTC. Translated: CASSYSRLDNEQFF.

The gene calls are TRBV30 and TRBJ2-6; unclear D gene. The germline CDR1 and CDR2 sequences are GTSNPN and SVGIG (reference sequence). The CDR3 extends over 15 amino acids. Trimming took 2 bases from V and 2 from J, leaving 10 bases between them. The chain's CDR3 is CAWSPHPAGANVLTF. The CDR3 DNA is TGTGCCTGGAGTCCCCATCCCGCTGGGGCCAACGTCCTGACTTTC.

The chain is built from TRBV15 and TRBJ2-1, with TRBD2 identical over 11 bases. The V and J ends lost 0 bases and 8 bases, in that order; junction bases with no gene match: 12. The CDR3 is made up of 18 amino acids. From germline, CDR1 is LNHNV and CDR2 YYDKDF (reference sequence). The CDR3 loop reads CATSRDRRVAGGPDEQFF. The CDR3, as DNA: TGTGCCACCAGCAGAGATCGGAGAGTAGCGGGAGGGCCCGATGAGCAGTTCTTC.

This clone showed up just a few times. V is TRBV4-2 and J is TRBJ2-1, with a tentative D call TRBD2 (6 bases). This CDR3 has 19 residues. Looked up from germline, CDR1 is LGHNA and CDR2 is YNFKEQ. Trimming removed 3 bases from V and 0 bases from J, with 21 bases in between. CDR3 in DNA: TGTGCCAGCAGCCAGGAGGGGCAGATAACTACGAGCTCCTACAATGAGCAGTTCTTC. It translates to CASSQEGQITTSSYNEQFF.

V usage is TRBV4-1 and J usage is TRBJ2-1; 7 nucleotides line up with TRBD1. Germline V gives CDR1 MGHRA, CDR2 YSYEKL. Germline trimming cut 3 bases from V and 2 bases from J; bases unmatched to any gene: 13. The length of the CDR3 is 18 residues. CDR3 sequence: CASSQGLRGRGTYNEQFF. The CDR3 DNA is TGCGCCAGCAGCCAGGGTCTAAGGGGGCGAGGAACCTACAATGAGCAGTTCTTC.